Listed here are 13 T cell receptor beta chains from one sample, sequenced in a study of vaccination and CD4 T cells after COVID-19. The Oncomine TCR Beta short-read assay was applied to DNA of cultured CD4+ T cells. TCRdb re-derived calls from the PCR reads in MiXCR, one entry per CDR3 protein. The data hold roughly 14,000 distinct CDR3 sequences, with nearly 35% observed a single time. Their target antigens are unknown. Indicated treatment: roughly nine-day PBMC culture with coronavirus spike peptide pools or control peptides (ViraFEST assay). The sample comprised cultured CD4+ T cells from blood. Receptors originate from a human donor with COVID-19.

J is TRBJ2-7 and V is TRBV2, with 8 positions matching TRBD1. This CDR3 has 15 amino acids. V lost 4 bases, J lost 4 bases, and 9 bases stayed unmatched. Germline lookup yields CDR1 SNHLY and CDR2 FYNNEI. CDR3 amino acids: CASSAGQGGRYEQYF. The CDR3 nucleotides read TGTGCCAGCAGTGCTGGACAGGGTGGTAGGTACGAGCAGTACTTC.

This clonotype was seen a few times. The chain joins TRBV30 to TRBJ1-1, with D perhaps matching TRBD1 (6 bases). The CDR3 loop spans 15 amino acids. CDR1 and CDR2 from the germline V gene are GTSNPN and SVGIG (reference sequence). V lost 7 bases and J 7 bases, leaving 25 bases between the germline ends. For the CDR3, the DNA is TGTGCCTCCCGAACTCCCGGGACACCATACAATGAAGCTTTCTTT. Amino acid sequence: CASRTPGTPYNEAFF. Using reference TRBV30 and TRBJ1-1 for the parts outside the CDR3, the full variable domain is SQTIHQWPATLVQPVGSPLSLECTVEGTSNPNLYWYRQAAGRGLQLLFYSVGIGQISSEVPQNLSASRPQDRQFILSSKKLLLSDSGFYLCASRTPGTPYNEAFFGQGTRLTVV.

V and J are TRBV7-2 and TRBJ1-5; D call uncertain. CDR3 length: 13 residues. The V gene lost 5 bases and the J gene lost 7 bases, with 12 bases spanning the gap. Germline V gives CDR1 SGHTA, CDR2 FQGNSA. The CDR3 DNA reads as TGTGCCAGCAGCCCGACTACGAGGCAGCCCCAGCATTTT. It specifies CASSPTTRQPQHF.

This clonotype was recorded a few times. The V call is TRBV6-4, the J call TRBJ2-3, with TRBD2 identical over 14 bases. Germline V lookup: CDR1 MRHNA, CDR2 SNTAGT. The J segment lost 4 bases and the V segment lost 0 bases, leaving 0 bases of the junction unmatched. The CDR3 covers 16 residues. Written as DNA, the CDR3 is TGTGCCAGCAGTGACTCGACTAGCGGGGGGGCAGATACGCAGTATTTT. Translation: CASSDSTSGGADTQYF.

This chain connects TRBV18 to TRBJ1-6, with D possibly TRBD1 on 5 matching bases. Per germline, CDR1 KGHSH and CDR2 LQKENI. The CDR3 spans 16 residues. With 4 bases removed from V and 5 bases from J, the gap between germline ends came to 15 bases. CDR3 sequence (DNA): TGTGCCAGCTCACTCTCGGGACCGGTAAATAATTCACCCCTCCACTTT. It translates to CASSLSGPVNNSPLHF.

The genes are TRBV10-2 and TRBJ2-6; D possibly corresponds to TRBD1 (6 bases). V shed 0 bases and J shed 0 bases, with 12 bases lying between them. The germline V gene has CDR1 WSHSY and CDR2 SAAADI. The CDR3 is made up of 18 amino acids. The CDR3 nucleotides are TGCGCCAGCAGTGAGTCGGTAGGGGGTCTCTCTGGGGCCAACGTCCTGACTTTC. It encodes CASSESVGGLSGANVLTF.

CDR3 sequence reads: CASSLGTSGQETQYF. The DNA of the CDR3 is TGTGCCAGCAGCCTCGGGACTAGCGGTCAAGAGACCCAGTACTTC. The chain uses TRBV14 and TRBJ2-5, with 11 bases identical to TRBD2. Germline trimming cut 4 bases from V and 2 bases from J; bases unmatched to any gene: 3. Germline CDR1 and CDR2: SGHDN and FVKESK. The CDR3 contains 15 residues.

In this sample, this clonotype turned up a few times. The junction departs from germline at one end; a sequencing error may be responsible. The chain couples TRBV7-7 to TRBJ2-3; 11 nucleotides align to TRBD2. The CDR3 runs to 14 residues. Germline CDR1 and CDR2: SSHAT and FNYEAQ (reference sequence). The CDR3 DNA reads as TGTGCTAGCAGCGAGGGACTAGCGGCCGATACGCAGTATTTT. Its protein product is CASSEGLAADTQYF.

The gene calls are TRBV7-3 and TRBJ2-5; the D gene could be TRBD1 or TRBD2 (7 bases each). The V gene's germline CDR1 is SGHTA and CDR2 FQGTGA. The CDR3 has 15 residues. Trimming took off 6 bases at V and 4 bases at J, with 18 bases between the two ends. The CDR3 loop reads CASRRGKGAGETQYF. The CDR3 bases are TGTGCCAGCAGGCGGGGGAAGGGGGCTGGAGAGACCCAGTACTTC. The whole variable domain, remainder taken from reference TRBV7-3 and TRBJ2-5, is GAGVSQTPSNKVTEKGKYVELRCDPISGHTALYWYRQSLGQGPEFLIYFQGTGAADDSGLPNDRFFAVRPEGSVSTLKIQRTERGDSAVYLCASRRGKGAGETQYFGPGTRLLVL.

This clonotype was detected a few times. Germline and junction disagree at one end, which may indicate a read error. The CDR3, as DNA: TGTGCCAGCAGCCCAGGGAGGGGCAGGGCCTTC. Translating gives CASSPGRGRAF. The chain employs TRBV28 and TRBJ1-2; a weak D match, TRBD1 (5 bases). This CDR3 has 11 amino acids. Germline CDR1 is MDHEN and CDR2 is SYDVKM.

The V and J genes are TRBV5-4 and TRBJ2-5; D might be TRBD1 (7 bases). The V end was cut by 4 bases, the J end by 5 bases, with 18 bases between. In germline, CDR1 is SGHNT, CDR2 YYREEE (reference sequence). CDR3 length: 15 amino acids. The chain's CDR3 is CASSAPRQGGETQYF. The CDR3 region has the DNA TGTGCCAGCAGCGCACCCAGGCAGGGGGGCGAGACCCAGTACTTC.

The sample holds one count of this clonotype. V is TRBV5-1 and J is TRBJ2-2; D might be TRBD2 (7 bases). The CDR3 extends over 13 amino acids. The V gene lost 6 bases and the J gene lost 6 bases, with 12 bases spanning the gap. CDR1 and CDR2 from the germline V gene are SGHRS and YFSETQ. The CDR3, as DNA: TGCGCCAGCAACGTGGGGGGGCCCGGGGAGCTGTTTTTT. It codes for CASNVGGPGELFF.

The gene calls are TRBV6-5 and TRBJ1-6, with TRBD1 as a possible D gene (5 bases). The CDR3 spans 16 residues. CDR1 and CDR2 from the germline V gene are MNHEY and SVGAGI. V shed 4 bases and J shed 10 bases, with 20 bases lying between them. Here the CDR3 DNA reads TGTGCCAGCAGTTTAAAGAGGGCCCAGGGCGGCTCACCCCTCCACTTT. It encodes CASSLKRAQGGSPLHF.